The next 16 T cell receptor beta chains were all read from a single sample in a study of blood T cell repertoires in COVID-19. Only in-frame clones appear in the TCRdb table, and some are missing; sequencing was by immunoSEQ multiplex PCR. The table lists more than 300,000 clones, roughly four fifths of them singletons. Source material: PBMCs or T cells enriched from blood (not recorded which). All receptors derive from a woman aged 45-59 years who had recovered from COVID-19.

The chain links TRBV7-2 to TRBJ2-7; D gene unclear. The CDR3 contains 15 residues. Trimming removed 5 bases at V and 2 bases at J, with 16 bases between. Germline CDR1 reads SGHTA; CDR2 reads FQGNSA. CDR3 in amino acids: CASSPAGTVTYEQYF. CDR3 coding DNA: TGTGCCAGCAGCCCAGCAGGTACAGTAACCTACGAGCAGTACTTC. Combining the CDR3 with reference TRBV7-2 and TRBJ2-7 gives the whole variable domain GAGVSQSPSNKVTEKGKDVELRCDPISGHTALYWYRQSLGQGLEFLIYFQGNSAPDKSGLPSDRFSAERTGGSVSTLTIQRTQQEDSAVYLCASSPAGTVTYEQYFGPGTRLTVT.

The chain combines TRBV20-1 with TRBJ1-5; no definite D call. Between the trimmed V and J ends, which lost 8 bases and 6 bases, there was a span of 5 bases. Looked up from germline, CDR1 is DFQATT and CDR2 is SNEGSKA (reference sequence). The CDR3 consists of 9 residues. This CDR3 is CSTSQPQHF. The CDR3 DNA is TGCAGTACTTCTCAGCCCCAGCATTTT.

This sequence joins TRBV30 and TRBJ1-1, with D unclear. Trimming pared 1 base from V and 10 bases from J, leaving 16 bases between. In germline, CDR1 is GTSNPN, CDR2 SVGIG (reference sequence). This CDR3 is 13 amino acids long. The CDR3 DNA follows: TGTGCCTGGAGTGCAACGCTTCGTGCGGCAGCTTTCTTT. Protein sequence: CAWSATLRAAAFF.

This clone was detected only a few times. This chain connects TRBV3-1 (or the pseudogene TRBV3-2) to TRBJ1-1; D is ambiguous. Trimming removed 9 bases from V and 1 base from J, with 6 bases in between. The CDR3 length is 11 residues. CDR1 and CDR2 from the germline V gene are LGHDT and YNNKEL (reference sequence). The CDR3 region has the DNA TGTGCCAGTTCCTCGAACACTGAAGCTTTCTTT. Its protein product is CASSSNTEAFF.

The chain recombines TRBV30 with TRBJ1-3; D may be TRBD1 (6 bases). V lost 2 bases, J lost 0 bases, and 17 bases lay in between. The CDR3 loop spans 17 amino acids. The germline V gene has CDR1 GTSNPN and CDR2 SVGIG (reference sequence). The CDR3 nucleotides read TGTGCCTGGAGTCGAGCCGGGACACCTTTCTCTGGAAACACCATATATTTT. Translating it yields CAWSRAGTPFSGNTIYF.

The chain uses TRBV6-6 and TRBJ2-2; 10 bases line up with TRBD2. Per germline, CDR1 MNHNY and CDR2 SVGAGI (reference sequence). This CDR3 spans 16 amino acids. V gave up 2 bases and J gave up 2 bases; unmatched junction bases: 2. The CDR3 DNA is TGTGCCAGCAGTTACAGCGGGGGGGCCAACACCGGGGAGCTGTTTTTT. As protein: CASSYSGGANTGELFF.

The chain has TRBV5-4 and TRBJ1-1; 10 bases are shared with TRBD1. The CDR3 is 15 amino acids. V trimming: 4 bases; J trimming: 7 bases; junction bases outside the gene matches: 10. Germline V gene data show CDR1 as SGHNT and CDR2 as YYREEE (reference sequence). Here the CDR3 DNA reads TGTGCCAGCAGCGACCGGGACAGGGGCGTAGGTGAAGCTTTCTTT. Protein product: CASSDRDRGVGEAFF.

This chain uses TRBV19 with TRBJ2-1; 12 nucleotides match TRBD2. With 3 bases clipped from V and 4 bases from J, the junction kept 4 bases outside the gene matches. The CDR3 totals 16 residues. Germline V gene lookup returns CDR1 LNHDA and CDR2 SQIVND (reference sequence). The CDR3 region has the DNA TGTGCCAGTAGTATCCGGACTAGCGGGATATACAATGAGCAGTTCTTC. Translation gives CASSIRTSGIYNEQFF.

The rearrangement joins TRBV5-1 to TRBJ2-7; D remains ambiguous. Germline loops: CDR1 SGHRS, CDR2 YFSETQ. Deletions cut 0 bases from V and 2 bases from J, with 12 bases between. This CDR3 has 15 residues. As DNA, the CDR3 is TGCGCCAGCAGCTTGGTAGCCCAGCCCGCCTACGAGCAGTACTTC. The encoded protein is CASSLVAQPAYEQYF. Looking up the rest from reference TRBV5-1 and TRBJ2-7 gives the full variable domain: KAGVTQTPRYLIKTRGQQVTLSCSPISGHRSVSWYQQTPGQGLQFLFEYFSETQRNKGNFPGRFSGRQFSNSRSEMNVSTLELGDSALYLCASSLVAQPAYEQYFGPGTRLTVT.

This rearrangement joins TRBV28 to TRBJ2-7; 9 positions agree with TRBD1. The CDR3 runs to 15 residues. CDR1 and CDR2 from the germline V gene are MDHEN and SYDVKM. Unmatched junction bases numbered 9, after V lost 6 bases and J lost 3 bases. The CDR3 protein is CASRATGGPDYEQYF. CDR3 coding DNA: TGTGCCAGCAGGGCAACAGGGGGCCCTGACTACGAGCAGTACTTC.

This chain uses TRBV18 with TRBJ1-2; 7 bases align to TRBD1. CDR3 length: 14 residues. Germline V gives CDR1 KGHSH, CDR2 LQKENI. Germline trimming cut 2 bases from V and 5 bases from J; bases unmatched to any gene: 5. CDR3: CASSPSDRAYGYTF. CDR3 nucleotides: TGTGCCAGCTCACCATCCGACAGGGCTTATGGCTACACCTTC.

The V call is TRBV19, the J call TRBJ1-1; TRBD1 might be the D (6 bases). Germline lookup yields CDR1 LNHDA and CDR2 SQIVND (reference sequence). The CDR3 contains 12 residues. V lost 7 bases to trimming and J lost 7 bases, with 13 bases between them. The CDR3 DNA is TGTGCCAGTACCGGGACACGAATTGAAGCTTTCTTT. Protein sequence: CASTGTRIEAFF.

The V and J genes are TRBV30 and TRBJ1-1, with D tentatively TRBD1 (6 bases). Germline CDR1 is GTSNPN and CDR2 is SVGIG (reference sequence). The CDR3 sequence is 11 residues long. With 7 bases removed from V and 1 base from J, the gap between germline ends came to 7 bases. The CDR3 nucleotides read TGTGCCTCACAGGGGAACACTGAAGCTTTCTTT. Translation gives CASQGNTEAFF.

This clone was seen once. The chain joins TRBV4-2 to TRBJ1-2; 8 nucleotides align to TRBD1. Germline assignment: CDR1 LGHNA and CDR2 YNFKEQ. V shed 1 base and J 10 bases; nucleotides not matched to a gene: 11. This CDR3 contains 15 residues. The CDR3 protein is CASSQAGRGLRNYTF. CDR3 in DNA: TGTGCCAGCAGCCAAGCGGGCAGGGGGCTCAGGAACTACACCTTC.

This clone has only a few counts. The CDR3 protein is CASSQVTSGGAETQYF. CDR3 DNA sequence: TGCGCCAGCAGCCAAGTGACTAGCGGGGGGGCAGAGACCCAGTACTTC. The chain couples TRBV4-3 to TRBJ2-5; TRBD2 aligns across 14 bases. The CDR3 has 16 residues. CDR1 and CDR2 from the germline V gene are LGHNA and YSLEER. V lost 1 base to trimming and J lost 4 bases; unmatched junction nucleotides: 2.

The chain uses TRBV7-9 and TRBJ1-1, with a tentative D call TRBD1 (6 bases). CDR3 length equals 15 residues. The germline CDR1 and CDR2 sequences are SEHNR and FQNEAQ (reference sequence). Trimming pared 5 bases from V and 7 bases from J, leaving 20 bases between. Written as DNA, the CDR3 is TGTGCCAGCAGCCTATTGGACAGTATCAACCTTGAAGCTTTCTTT. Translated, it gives CASSLLDSINLEAFF. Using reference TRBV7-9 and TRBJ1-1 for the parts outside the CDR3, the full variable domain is DTGVSQNPRHKITKRGQNVTFRCDPISEHNRLYWYRQTLGQGPEFLTYFQNEAQLEKSRLLSDRFSAERPKGSFSTLEIQRTEQGDSAMYLCASSLLDSINLEAFFGQGTRLTVV.